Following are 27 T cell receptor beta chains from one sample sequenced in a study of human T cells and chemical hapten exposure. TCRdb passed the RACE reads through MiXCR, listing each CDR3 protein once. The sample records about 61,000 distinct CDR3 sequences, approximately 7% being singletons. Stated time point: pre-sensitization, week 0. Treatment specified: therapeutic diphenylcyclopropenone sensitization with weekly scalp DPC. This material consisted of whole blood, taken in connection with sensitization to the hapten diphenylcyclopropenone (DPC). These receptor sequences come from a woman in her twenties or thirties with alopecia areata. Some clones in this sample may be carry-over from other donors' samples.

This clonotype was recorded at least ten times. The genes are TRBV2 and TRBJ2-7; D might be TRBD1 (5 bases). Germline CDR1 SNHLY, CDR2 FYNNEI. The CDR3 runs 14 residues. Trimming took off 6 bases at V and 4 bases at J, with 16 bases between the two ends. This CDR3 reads CASRPGFSAYEQYF. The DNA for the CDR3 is TGTGCCAGCAGGCCAGGGTTTTCGGCGTACGAGCAGTACTTC. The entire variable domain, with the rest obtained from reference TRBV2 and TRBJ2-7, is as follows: EPEVTQTPSHQVTQMGQEVILRCVPISNHLYFYWYRQILGQKVEFLVSFYNNEISEKSEIFDDQFSVERPDGSNFTLKIRSTKLEDSAMYFCASRPGFSAYEQYFGPGTRLTVT.

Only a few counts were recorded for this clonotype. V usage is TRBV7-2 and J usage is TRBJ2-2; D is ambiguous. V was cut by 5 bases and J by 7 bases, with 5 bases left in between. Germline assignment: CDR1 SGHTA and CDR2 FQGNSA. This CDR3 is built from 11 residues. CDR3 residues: CASSPRGELFF. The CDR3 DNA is TGTGCCAGCAGCCCCCGCGGGGAGCTGTTTTTT. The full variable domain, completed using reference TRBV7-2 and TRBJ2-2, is GAGVSQSPSNKVTEKGKDVELRCDPISGHTALYWYRQSLGQGLEFLIYFQGNSAPDKSGLPSDRFSAERTGGSVSTLTIQRTQQEDSAVYLCASSPRGELFFGEGSRLTVL.

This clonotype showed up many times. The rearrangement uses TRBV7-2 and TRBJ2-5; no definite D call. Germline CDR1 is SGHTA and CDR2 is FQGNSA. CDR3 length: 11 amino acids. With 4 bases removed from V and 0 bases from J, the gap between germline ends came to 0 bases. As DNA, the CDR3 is TGTGCCAGCAGCTACCAAGAGACCCAGTACTTC. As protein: CASSYQETQYF. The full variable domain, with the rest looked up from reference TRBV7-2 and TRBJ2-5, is GAGVSQSPSNKVTEKGKDVELRCDPISGHTALYWYRQSLGQGLEFLIYFQGNSAPDKSGLPSDRFSAERTGGSVSTLTIQRTQQEDSAVYLCASSYQETQYFGPGTRLLVL.

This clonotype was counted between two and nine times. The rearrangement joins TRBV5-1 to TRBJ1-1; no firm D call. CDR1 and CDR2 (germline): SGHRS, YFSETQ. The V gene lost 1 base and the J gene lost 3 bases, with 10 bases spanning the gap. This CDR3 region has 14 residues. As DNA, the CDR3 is TGCGCCAGCAGCTTGTTAGTTAAGGACACTGAAGCTTTCTTT. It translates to CASSLLVKDTEAFF.

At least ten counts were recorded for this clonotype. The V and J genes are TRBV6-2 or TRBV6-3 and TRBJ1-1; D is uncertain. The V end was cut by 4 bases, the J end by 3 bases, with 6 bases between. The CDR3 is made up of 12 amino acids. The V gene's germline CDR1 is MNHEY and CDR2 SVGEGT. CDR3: CASSWGYTEAFF. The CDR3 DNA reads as TGTGCCAGCAGTTGGGGATACACTGAAGCTTTCTTT.

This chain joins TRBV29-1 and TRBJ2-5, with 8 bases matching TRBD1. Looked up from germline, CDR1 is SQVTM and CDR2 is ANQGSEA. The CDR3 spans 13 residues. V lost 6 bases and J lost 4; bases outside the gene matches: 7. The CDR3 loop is CSVGQGFGETQYF. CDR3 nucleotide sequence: TGCAGCGTCGGACAGGGTTTTGGAGAGACCCAGTACTTC. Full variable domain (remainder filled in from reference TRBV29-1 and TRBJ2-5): SAVISQKPSRDICQRGTSLTIQCQVDSQVTMMFWYRQQPGQSLTLIATANQGSEATYESGFVIDKFPISRPNLTFSTLTVSNMSPEDSSIYLCSVGQGFGETQYFGPGTRLLVL.

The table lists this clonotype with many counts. This CDR3 reads CASSYSTGGEVGYGYTF. The CDR3 DNA follows: TGTGCCAGCAGCTACTCGACAGGGGGCGAAGTAGGCTATGGCTACACCTTC. The gene calls are TRBV7-6 and TRBJ1-2, with TRBD1 identical over 10 bases. The CDR3 contains 17 residues. Germline loops: CDR1 SGHVS, CDR2 FNYEAQ. V trimming: 4 bases; J trimming: 4 bases; junction bases outside the gene matches: 12.

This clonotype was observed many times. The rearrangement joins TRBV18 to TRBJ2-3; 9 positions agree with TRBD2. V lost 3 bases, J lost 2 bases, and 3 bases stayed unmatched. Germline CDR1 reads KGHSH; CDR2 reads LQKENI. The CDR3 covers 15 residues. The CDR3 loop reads CASSPLAGTTDTQYF. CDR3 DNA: TGTGCCAGCTCACCCCTAGCGGGGACCACAGATACGCAGTATTTT.

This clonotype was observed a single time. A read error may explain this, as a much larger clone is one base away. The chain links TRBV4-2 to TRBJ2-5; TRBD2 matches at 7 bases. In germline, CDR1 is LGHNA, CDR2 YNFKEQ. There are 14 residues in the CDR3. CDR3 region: CASSQATSLETQNF. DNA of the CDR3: TGTGCCAGCAGCCAAGCGACTAGCTTGGAGACCCAGAACTTC.

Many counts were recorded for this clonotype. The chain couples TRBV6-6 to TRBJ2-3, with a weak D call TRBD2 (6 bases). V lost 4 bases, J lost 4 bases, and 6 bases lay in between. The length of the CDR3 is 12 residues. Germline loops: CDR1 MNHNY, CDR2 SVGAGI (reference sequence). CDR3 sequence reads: CASSWGADTQYF. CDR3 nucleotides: TGTGCCAGCAGTTGGGGGGCAGATACGCAGTATTTT.

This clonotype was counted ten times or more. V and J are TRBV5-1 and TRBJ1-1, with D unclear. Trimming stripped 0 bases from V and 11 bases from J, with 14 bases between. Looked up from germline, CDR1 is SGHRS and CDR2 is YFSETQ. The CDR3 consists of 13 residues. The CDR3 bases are TGCGCCAGCAGCTTGGGAACTGGGCGTGAGGCTTTCTTT. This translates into CASSLGTGREAFF.

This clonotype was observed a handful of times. The DNA of the CDR3 is TGCAGCGTTGGTCAGGGCCAAGAGACCCAGTACTTC. This sequence encodes CSVGQGQETQYF. The chain couples TRBV29-1 to TRBJ2-5; tentatively, D is TRBD1 (5 bases). Germline V gene data show CDR1 as SQVTM and CDR2 as ANQGSEA. This CDR3 spans 12 amino acids. Trimming took 4 bases from V and 1 from J, leaving 7 bases between them.

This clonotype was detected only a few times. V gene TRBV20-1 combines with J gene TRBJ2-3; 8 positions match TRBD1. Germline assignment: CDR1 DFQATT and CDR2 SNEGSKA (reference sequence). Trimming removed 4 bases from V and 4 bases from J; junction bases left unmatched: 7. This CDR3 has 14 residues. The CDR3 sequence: CSAKDRVNPDTQYF. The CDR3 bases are TGCAGTGCTAAGGACAGGGTGAACCCAGATACGCAGTATTTT.

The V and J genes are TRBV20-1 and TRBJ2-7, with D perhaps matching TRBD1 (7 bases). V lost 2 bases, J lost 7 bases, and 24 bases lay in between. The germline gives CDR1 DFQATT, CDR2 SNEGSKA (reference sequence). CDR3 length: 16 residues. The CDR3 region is CSARYFPAGGTGEQYF. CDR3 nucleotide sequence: TGCAGTGCTAGATACTTTCCTGCAGGGGGGACGGGGGAGCAGTACTTC.

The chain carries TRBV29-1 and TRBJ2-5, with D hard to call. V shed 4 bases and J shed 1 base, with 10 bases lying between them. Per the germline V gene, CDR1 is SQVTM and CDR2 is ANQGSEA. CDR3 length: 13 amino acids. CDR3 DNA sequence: TGCAGCGTTGTCGGGTACTTCCAAGAGACCCAGTACTTC. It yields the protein CSVVGYFQETQYF.

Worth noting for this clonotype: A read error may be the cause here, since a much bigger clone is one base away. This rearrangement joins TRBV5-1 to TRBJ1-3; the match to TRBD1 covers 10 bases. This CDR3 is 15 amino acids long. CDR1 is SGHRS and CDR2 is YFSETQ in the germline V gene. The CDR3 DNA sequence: TGCACCAGCAGCCAAGGGACAGGGGCTGGAAACACCATATATTTT. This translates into CTSSQGTGAGNTIYF. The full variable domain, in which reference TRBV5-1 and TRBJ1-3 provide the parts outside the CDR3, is KAGVTQTPRYLIKTRGQQVTLSCSPISGHRSVSWYQQTPGQGLQFLFEYFSETQRNKGNFPGRFSGRQFSNSRSEMNVSTLELGDSALYLCTSSQGTGAGNTIYFGEGSWLTVV.

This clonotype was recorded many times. The CDR3 sequence is CASSLRQDQETQYF. The CDR3 DNA follows: TGCGCCAGCAGCTTGCGACAGGATCAAGAGACCCAGTACTTC. This rearrangement joins TRBV5-1 to TRBJ2-5, with D possibly matching TRBD1 (6 bases). The CDR3 consists of 14 residues. The V end was cut by 1 base, the J end by 2 bases, with 9 bases between. CDR1 is SGHRS and CDR2 is YFSETQ in the germline V gene.

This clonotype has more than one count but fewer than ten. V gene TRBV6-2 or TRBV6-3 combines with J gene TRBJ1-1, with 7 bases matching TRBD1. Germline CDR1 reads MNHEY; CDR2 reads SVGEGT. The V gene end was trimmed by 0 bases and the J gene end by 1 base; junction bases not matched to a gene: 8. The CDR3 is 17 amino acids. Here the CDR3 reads CASSYSIRGQQNTEAFF. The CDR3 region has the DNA TGTGCCAGCAGTTACTCGATCAGGGGACAGCAGAACACTGAAGCTTTCTTT.

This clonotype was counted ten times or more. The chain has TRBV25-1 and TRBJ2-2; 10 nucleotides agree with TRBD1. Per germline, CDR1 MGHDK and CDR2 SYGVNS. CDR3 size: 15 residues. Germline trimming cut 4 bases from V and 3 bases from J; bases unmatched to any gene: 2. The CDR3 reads CASSVGTGDTGELFF. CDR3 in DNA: TGTGCCAGCAGTGTCGGGACAGGGGACACCGGGGAGCTGTTTTTT.

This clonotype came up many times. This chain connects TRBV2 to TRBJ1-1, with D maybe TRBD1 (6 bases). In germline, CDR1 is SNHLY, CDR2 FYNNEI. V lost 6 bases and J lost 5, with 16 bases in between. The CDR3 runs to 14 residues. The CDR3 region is CASRKQGTGTEAFF. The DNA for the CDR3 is TGTGCCAGCAGGAAACAGGGTACGGGGACTGAAGCTTTCTTT.

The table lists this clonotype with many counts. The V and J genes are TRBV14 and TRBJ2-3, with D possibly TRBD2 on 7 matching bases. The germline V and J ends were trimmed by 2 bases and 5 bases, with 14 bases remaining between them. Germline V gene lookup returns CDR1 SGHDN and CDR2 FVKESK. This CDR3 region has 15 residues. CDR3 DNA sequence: TGTGCCAGCAGCCAAAGGGGGGGCCAGGAAGATACGCAGTATTTT. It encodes CASSQRGGQEDTQYF.

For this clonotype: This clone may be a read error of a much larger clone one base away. The CDR3 DNA is TGTGCCAGCGAGAAGGGGGCAATCTCCTACAATGAGCAGTTCTTC. It codes for CASEKGAISYNEQFF. The genes are TRBV6-1 and TRBJ2-1, with 7 bases aligning to TRBD1. The CDR3 loop spans 15 amino acids. CDR1 and CDR2 (germline): MNHNS, SASEGT. V was clipped by 8 bases and J by 0 bases; unmatched bases: 7.

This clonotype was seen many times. The CDR3, as DNA: TGTGCCAGCAGCCCCCGACAGCTGAACACTGAAGCTTTCTTT. This sequence encodes CASSPRQLNTEAFF. This rearrangement joins TRBV11-2 to TRBJ1-1, with a possible D match to TRBD1 (5 bases). Germline lookup yields CDR1 SGHAT and CDR2 FQNNGV. CDR3 length: 14 amino acids. V was cut by 5 bases and J by 0 bases, with 10 bases left in between. Full variable domain (missing parts from reference TRBV11-2 and TRBJ1-1): EAGVAQSPRYKIIEKRQSVAFWCNPISGHATLYWYQQILGQGPKLLIQFQNNGVVDDSQLPKDRFSAERLKGVDSTLKIQPAKLEDSAVYLCASSPRQLNTEAFFGQGTRLTVV.

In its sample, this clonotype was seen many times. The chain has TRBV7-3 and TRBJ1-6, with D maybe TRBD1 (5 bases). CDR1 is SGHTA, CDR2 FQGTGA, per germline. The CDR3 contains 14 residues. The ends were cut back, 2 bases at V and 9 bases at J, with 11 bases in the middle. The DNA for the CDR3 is TGTGCCAGCAGCTTATGGGGGTTTGGTTCACCCCTCCACTTT. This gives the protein CASSLWGFGSPLHF.

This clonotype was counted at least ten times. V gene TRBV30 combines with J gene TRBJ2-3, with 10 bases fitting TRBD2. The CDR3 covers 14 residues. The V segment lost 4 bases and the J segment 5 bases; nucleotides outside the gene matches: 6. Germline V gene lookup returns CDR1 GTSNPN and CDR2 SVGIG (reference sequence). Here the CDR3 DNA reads TGTGCCTGGAATTCAGCGGGGGGGTTAGATACGCAGTATTTT. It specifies CAWNSAGGLDTQYF.

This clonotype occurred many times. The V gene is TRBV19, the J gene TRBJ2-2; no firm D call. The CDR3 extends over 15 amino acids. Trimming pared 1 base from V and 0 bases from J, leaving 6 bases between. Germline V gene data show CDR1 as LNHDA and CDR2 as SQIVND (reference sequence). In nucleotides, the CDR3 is TGTGCCAGTAGTATAGTGAGAGCGAACACCGGGGAGCTGTTTTTT. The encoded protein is CASSIVRANTGELFF. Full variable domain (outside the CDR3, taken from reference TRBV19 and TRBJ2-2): DGGITQSPKYLFRKEGQNVTLSCEQNLNHDAMYWYRQDPGQGLRLIYYSQIVNDFQKGDIAEGYSVSREKKESFPLTVTSAQKNPTAFYLCASSIVRANTGELFFGEGSRLTVL.

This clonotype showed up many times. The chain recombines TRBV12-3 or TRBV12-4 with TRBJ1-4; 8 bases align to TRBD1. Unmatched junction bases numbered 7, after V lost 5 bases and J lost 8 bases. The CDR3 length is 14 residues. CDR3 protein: CASSRGQGGEKLFF. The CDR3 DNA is TGTGCCAGCAGTCGCGGACAGGGCGGAGAAAAACTGTTTTTT.